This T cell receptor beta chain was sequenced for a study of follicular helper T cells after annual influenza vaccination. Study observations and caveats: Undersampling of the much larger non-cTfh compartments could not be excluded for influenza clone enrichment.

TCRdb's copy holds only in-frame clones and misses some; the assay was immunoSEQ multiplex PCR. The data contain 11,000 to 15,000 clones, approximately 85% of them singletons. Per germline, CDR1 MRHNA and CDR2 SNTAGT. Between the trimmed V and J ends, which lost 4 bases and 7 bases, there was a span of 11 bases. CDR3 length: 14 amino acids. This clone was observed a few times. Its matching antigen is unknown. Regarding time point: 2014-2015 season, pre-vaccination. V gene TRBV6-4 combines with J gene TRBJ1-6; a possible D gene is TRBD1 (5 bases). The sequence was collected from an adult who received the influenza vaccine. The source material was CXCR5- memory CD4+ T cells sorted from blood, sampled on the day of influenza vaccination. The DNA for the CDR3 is TGTGCCAGCAGTGTCAACAGGTCCAATTCACCCCTCCACTTT. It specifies CASSVNRSNSPLHF.